The 10 T cell receptor beta chains below all came from one sample that was sequenced in a study of T cell responses to AZD1222 COVID-19 vaccine. Some clones are missing from TCRdb's copy, which holds only in-frame ones; the method was immunoSEQ multiplex PCR. The table has roughly 90,000 clones, around 89% seen once. The sequenced sample was peripheral blood, obtained 28 days after the second AZD1222 dose. All receptors derive from an adult who received the AZD1222 COVID-19 vaccine.

This chain joins TRBV7-3 and TRBJ2-3, with D tentatively TRBD2 (7 bases). CDR1 SGHTA and CDR2 FQGTGA come from the germline V gene. V lost 5 bases to trimming and J lost 2 bases, with 26 bases between them. The CDR3 loop spans 19 amino acids. Written as DNA, the CDR3 is TGTGCCAGCAGCCGATCTGGCCGATCCCTAGGGGGGGCCACAGATACGCAGTATTTT. Translating it yields CASSRSGRSLGGATDTQYF.

Remarks on this clone: A read error may produce the germline difference seen at one junction end. The chain combines TRBV7-7 with TRBJ2-5; possible D gene TRBD1, 5 bases. The CDR3 loop spans 12 amino acids. Germline V gives CDR1 SSHAT, CDR2 FNYEAQ (reference sequence). The CDR3 loop reads CASSPDRKTQYF. As DNA, the CDR3 is TGTGCTAGCAGCCCCGACAGAAAGACCCAGTACTTC.

The chain couples TRBV12-3 or TRBV12-4 to TRBJ1-5; no clear D gene. The CDR3 is made up of 13 amino acids. The V end was cut by 3 bases, the J end by 1 base, with 4 bases between. The CDR3, as DNA: TGTGCCAGCAGTTTGGAAAGCAATCAGCCCCAGCATTTT. This gives the protein CASSLESNQPQHF.

The chain employs TRBV18 and TRBJ1-2; D gene unclear. V was cut by 5 bases and J by 6 bases, with 19 bases left in between. CDR3 length: 15 amino acids. CDR1 is KGHSH, CDR2 LQKENI, per germline. DNA for the CDR3: TGTGCCAGCTCATCACAAGAAACAAGGAAGGATGGCTACACCTTC. It codes for CASSSQETRKDGYTF.

The genes are TRBV4-3 and TRBJ1-1; D gene uncertain. The V gene's germline CDR1 is LGHNA and CDR2 YSLEER. CDR3 size: 16 residues. Trimming shortened V by 0 bases and J by 6 bases, and 17 bases separated the two germline ends. The CDR3 sequence: CASSQEGLEYVPEAFF. In nucleotides, the CDR3 is TGCGCCAGCAGCCAAGAAGGTCTAGAATATGTCCCTGAAGCTTTCTTT.

The V call is TRBV11-2, the J call TRBJ1-6; D is possibly TRBD1 (6 bases). Trimming stripped 5 bases from V and 4 bases from J, with 12 bases between. The CDR3 totals 15 residues. Per germline, CDR1 SGHAT and CDR2 FQNNGV. The CDR3 DNA follows: TGTGCCAGCAGCGAGGACAGTTTGTATAATTCACCCCTCCACTTT. Amino acids: CASSEDSLYNSPLHF.

The rearrangement links TRBV27 to TRBJ1-2; 8 bases fit TRBD1. Germline lookup yields CDR1 MNHEY and CDR2 SMNVEV (reference sequence). The V and J ends lost 6 bases and 2 bases, in that order; junction bases with no gene match: 5. This CDR3 is built from 14 residues. CDR3 sequence: CASSSQGENYGYTF. DNA for the CDR3: TGTGCCAGCAGCTCACAGGGGGAAAACTATGGCTACACCTTC.

The CDR3 is CASSDAGGYTGELFF. CDR3 bases: TGTGCCAGCAGCGACGCAGGGGGATACACCGGGGAGCTGTTTTTT. The V gene is TRBV5-8, the J gene TRBJ2-2; 7 bases agree with TRBD1. V lost 4 bases, J lost 3 bases, and 6 bases stayed unmatched. This CDR3 has 15 residues. Germline values: CDR1 SGHTS, CDR2 YDEGEE.

The V and J genes are TRBV19 and TRBJ1-2; D is possibly TRBD1 (5 bases). This CDR3 contains 17 residues. Trimming took 7 bases from V and 2 from J, leaving 23 bases between them. CDR1 is LNHDA and CDR2 is SQIVND in the germline V gene (reference sequence). For the CDR3, the DNA is TGTGCCAGTAAAGGGAACAGACCTTCAGGGCACAACTATGGCTACACCTTC. It specifies CASKGNRPSGHNYGYTF.

This clone has just one count. CDR3 sequence: CASSFYRFPSTDTQYF. In nucleotides, the CDR3 is TGTGCCAGCAGCTTTTACCGTTTCCCTAGCACAGATACGCAGTATTTT. The rearrangement joins TRBV7-9 to TRBJ2-3; D uncertain. Per germline, CDR1 SEHNR and CDR2 FQNEAQ (reference sequence). Trimming cost V 3 bases and J 0 bases, with 13 bases left between them. The CDR3 totals 16 residues.